The 29 T cell receptor beta chains below come from one sample, sequenced in a study of T cells after yellow fever vaccination. TCRdb redid the calling of the 5' RACE reads with MiXCR, one entry per CDR3 protein. The sample includes some 300,000 distinct CDR3 sequences, approximately 8% of them seen just once. The sequenced sample was PBMCs, obtained about 49 days after the first yellow fever vaccination. The receptors were sampled from a man aged 18-30 years who received the YFV17D yellow fever vaccine.

The table lists this clonotype with a few counts. This chain links TRBV11-2 with TRBJ2-3; 10 bases line up with TRBD2. The CDR3 runs 20 residues. The germline V gene has CDR1 SGHAT and CDR2 FQNNGV. Trimming removed 5 bases from V and 2 bases from J; junction bases left unmatched: 19. In DNA form, the CDR3 reads TGTGCCAGCAGCACTCCGAGGGGGGTAACTAGCGGGACTACCACAGATACGCAGTATTTT. Translation gives CASSTPRGVTSGTTTDTQYF.

This clonotype was detected a few times. V is TRBV18 and J is TRBJ1-6, with D tentatively TRBD1 (5 bases). CDR1 and CDR2 (germline): KGHSH, LQKENI. V was trimmed by 2 bases and J by 8 bases, leaving 7 bases between them. CDR3 length: 13 amino acids. CDR3: CASSPGGDSPLHF. For the CDR3, the DNA is TGTGCCAGCTCACCAGGGGGGGATTCACCCCTCCACTTT.

Here the CDR3 reads CASSLVKGEAFF. The CDR3 DNA sequence: TGTGCCAGCAGCTTAGTGAAGGGTGAAGCTTTCTTT. The chain is built from TRBV7-9 and TRBJ1-1; no clear D gene. V was trimmed by 1 base and J by 7 bases, leaving 7 bases between them. This CDR3 spans 12 amino acids. The V gene's germline CDR1 is SEHNR and CDR2 FQNEAQ (reference sequence).

The V call is TRBV7-2, the J call TRBJ2-5; 9 bases fit TRBD2. This CDR3 contains 13 residues. Germline values: CDR1 SGHTA, CDR2 FQGNSA. With V trimmed by 8 bases and J by 4 bases, 5 bases remained unmatched. The CDR3 DNA reads as TGTGCCAGCGGTTTAGCGGGGGCAGAGACCCAGTACTTC. Translation: CASGLAGAETQYF.

There are a few counts of this clonotype. The junction departs from the called germline gene at one end, perhaps through a read error. The chain carries TRBV7-9 and TRBJ1-1; 8 positions agree with TRBD1. The CDR3 is 12 residues long. CDR1 and CDR2 from the germline V gene are SEHNR and FQNEAQ (reference sequence). The CDR3: CASSLEQGALRF. CDR3 bases: TGTGCCAGCAGCTTAGAGCAGGGGGCTTTAAGATTT.

This clonotype was seen at least ten times. The genes are TRBV18 and TRBJ2-7; no reliable D call. V lost 0 bases to trimming and J lost 1 base, with 10 bases between them. Germline V lookup: CDR1 KGHSH, CDR2 LQKENI. This CDR3 region has 15 residues. CDR3 region: CASSPPARTSYEQYF. The CDR3 coding sequence is TGTGCCAGCTCACCACCGGCCAGGACGTCCTACGAGCAGTACTTC. Looking up the rest from reference TRBV18 and TRBJ2-7 gives the full variable domain: NAGVMQNPRHLVRRRGQEARLRCSPMKGHSHVYWYRQLPEEGLKFMVYLQKENIIDESGMPKERFSAEFPKEGPSILRIQQVVRGDSAAYFCASSPPARTSYEQYFGPGTRLTVT.

Ten or more counts support this clonotype. The CDR3 loop is CASSLGVSSYNEQFF. In DNA form, the CDR3 reads TGCGCCAGCAGCTTGGGCGTAAGCTCCTACAATGAGCAGTTCTTC. This chain links TRBV5-1 with TRBJ2-1; D is unresolved. Trimming cost V 0 bases and J 0 bases, with 7 bases left between them. CDR1 and CDR2 from the germline V gene are SGHRS and YFSETQ. This CDR3 is built from 15 residues.

This clonotype occurred a few times. V gene TRBV6-8 combines with J gene TRBJ2-3; D is uncertain. CDR1 and CDR2 from the germline V gene are MNHGY and SAAAGT. The CDR3 consists of 13 residues. V gave up 6 bases and J gave up 2 bases, with 9 bases separating them. CDR3 nucleotides: TGTGCCAGCAGAACGGGCCCCACAGATACGCAGTATTTT. Protein product: CASRTGPTDTQYF.

The gene calls are TRBV6-1 and TRBJ2-1, with D maybe TRBD2 (5 bases). V lost 5 bases to trimming and J lost 10 bases, with 21 bases between them. Germline V gives CDR1 MNHNS, CDR2 SASEGT. The CDR3 spans 15 residues. The DNA for the CDR3 is TGTGCCAGCAGTCCCCGGACTCCTAACCTGGGAGAGCAGTTCTTC. Translation: CASSPRTPNLGEQFF.

A remark on this clonotype: A read error is likely, as this CDR3 ends without the conserved phenylalanine or tryptophan. The gene calls are TRBV5-1 and TRBJ2-5, with TRBD2 as a possible D gene (5 bases). Trimming shortened V by 2 bases and J by 4 bases, and 9 bases separated the two germline ends. There are 13 residues in the CDR3. Germline CDR1 is SGHRS and CDR2 is YFSETQ. The CDR3 here is CASSFGRGETQYL. The CDR3 bases are TGCGCCAGCAGCTTCGGACGGGGAGAGACCCAGTACTTA.

This clonotype occurred many times. This rearrangement joins TRBV20-1 to TRBJ1-2; TRBD1 matches 7 bases. The CDR3 has 17 residues. Germline V gives CDR1 DFQATT, CDR2 SNEGSKA (reference sequence). The ends lost 3 bases at V and 4 bases at J; junction bases unmatched: 17. The CDR3 DNA reads TGCAGTGCTAGTCCTACAGGGGATGGCCCCCAACTCTATGGCTACACCTTC. Translation gives CSASPTGDGPQLYGYTF.

The chain employs TRBV7-8 and TRBJ2-2; D may be TRBD2 (6 bases). In germline, CDR1 is SGHVS, CDR2 FQNEAQ. CDR3 length equals 15 residues. V was pared by 2 bases and J by 1 base, with 8 bases between. CDR3 DNA: TGTGCCAGCAGCTTACGGCGGGGGAACACCGGGGAGCTGTTTTTT. Its translation: CASSLRRGNTGELFF.

This clonotype has ten or more counts. This chain links TRBV12-5 with TRBJ1-2; maybe TRBD1 (6 bases). Trimming removed 2 bases at V and 1 base at J, with 11 bases between. CDR1 is LGHNT and CDR2 is FRNRAP in the germline V gene. This CDR3 region has 15 residues. The CDR3, as DNA: TGTGCTAGTGGTTTGTTTGCAGGGGATAACTATGGCTACACCTTC. This sequence encodes CASGLFAGDNYGYTF.

This clonotype showed up just a few times. The CDR3 loop reads CASSLVPPGQGFWNEQFF. The CDR3 DNA follows: TGCGCCAGCAGCTTGGTCCCCCCCGGACAGGGGTTTTGGAATGAGCAGTTCTTC. V is TRBV5-1 and J is TRBJ2-1, with 9 bases fitting TRBD1. The CDR3 sequence is 18 residues long. V shed 0 bases and J 7 bases; nucleotides not matched to a gene: 14. The V gene's germline CDR1 is SGHRS and CDR2 YFSETQ.

This clonotype appeared many times. The V call is TRBV12-3 or TRBV12-4, the J call TRBJ2-3; D is unclear. The CDR3 sequence is 12 residues long. Trimming pared 6 bases from V and 4 bases from J, leaving 8 bases between. CDR3 sequence: CASRSVADTQYF. The CDR3 DNA sequence: TGTGCCAGCAGATCGGTGGCAGATACGCAGTATTTT.

The sample holds many counts of this clonotype. A read error may account for a junction end that differs from germline. The chain is built from TRBV4-3 and TRBJ1-3; D remains ambiguous. Germline assignment: CDR1 LGHNA and CDR2 YSLEER. This CDR3 is built from 12 residues. The CDR3 DNA is TGTGCCAGCAGCCCGGGTGGAAACACCATATATTTT. Translating gives CASSPGGNTIYF.

The sample holds a few counts of this clonotype. V is TRBV18 and J is TRBJ1-5; a possible D gene is TRBD1 (6 bases). Deletions cut 2 bases from V and 0 bases from J, with 14 bases between. This CDR3 is built from 17 residues. Germline V CDR1 and CDR2: KGHSH, LQKENI. CDR3 nucleotides: TGTGCCAGCTCACCAAGCCCAGGGGAATATAGCAATCAGCCCCAGCATTTT. Translation gives CASSPSPGEYSNQPQHF.

This clonotype was observed a handful of times. The chain is built from TRBV6-1 and TRBJ1-4, with D possibly being TRBD1 (6 bases). V was trimmed by 6 bases and J by 8 bases, leaving 16 bases between them. Germline V CDR1 and CDR2: MNHNS, SASEGT. The CDR3 is 14 residues long. The CDR3 DNA is TGTGCCAGCAGCAACAGGGCCTCGAGGGAAAAACTGTTTTTT. Its translation is CASSNRASREKLFF.

V usage is TRBV5-5 and J usage is TRBJ2-3, with 12 bases lining up with TRBD2. The CDR3 is 17 residues long. Germline CDR1 and CDR2: SGHKS and YYEKEE (reference sequence). Trimming at V came to 3 bases and at J to 5 bases, leaving 10 bases not matched to a gene. CDR3 region: CASSSITSGGRRDTQYF. Written as DNA, the CDR3 is TGTGCCAGCAGCTCCATCACTAGCGGGGGGCGGAGAGATACGCAGTATTTT.

This clonotype has more than one count but fewer than ten. The chain uses TRBV5-1 and TRBJ1-1; unclear D gene. This CDR3 comprises 14 residues. V lost 0 bases, J lost 5 bases, and 11 bases lay in between. Germline V lookup: CDR1 SGHRS, CDR2 YFSETQ. DNA for the CDR3: TGCGCCAGCAGCTTGGAGTACGGGATAACTGAAGCTTTCTTT. Amino acids: CASSLEYGITEAFF.

This chain connects TRBV4-3 to TRBJ2-2, with a tentative D call TRBD1 (6 bases). V was cut by 5 bases and J by 3 bases, with 16 bases left in between. The CDR3 is made up of 16 amino acids. CDR1 and CDR2 from the germline V gene are LGHNA and YSLEER. The DNA for the CDR3 is TGCGCCAGCAGCAGGGGTCCAGGGGCGGACACCGGGGAGCTGTTTTTT. It codes for CASSRGPGADTGELFF.

This clonotype was counted between two and nine times. J is TRBJ1-4 and V is TRBV29-1; D remains ambiguous. Germline CDR1 SQVTM, CDR2 ANQGSEA. This CDR3 region has 11 residues. The ends were cut back, 0 bases at V and 5 bases at J, with 1 base in the middle. This chain's CDR3 is CSVEDNEKLFF. In DNA form, the CDR3 reads TGCAGCGTTGAAGACAATGAAAAACTGTTTTTT. The complete variable domain, with remaining parts taken from reference TRBV29-1 and TRBJ1-4, reads SAVISQKPSRDICQRGTSLTIQCQVDSQVTMMFWYRQQPGQSLTLIATANQGSEATYESGFVIDKFPISRPNLTFSTLTVSNMSPEDSSIYLCSVEDNEKLFFGSGTQLSVL.

CDR3 amino acids: CASSLPHEDTQYF. The DNA of the CDR3 is TGTGCCAGCAGCTTACCTCATGAGGATACGCAGTATTTT. This chain uses TRBV5-4 with TRBJ2-3; D ambiguous. V gave up 2 bases and J gave up 6 bases, with 10 bases separating them. The CDR3 loop spans 13 amino acids. Germline V gives CDR1 SGHNT, CDR2 YYREEE (reference sequence).

This clonotype was seen at least ten times. The chain couples TRBV5-1 to TRBJ1-3, with D perhaps matching TRBD1 (6 bases). The germline V gene encodes CDR1 SGHRS and CDR2 YFSETQ. Trimming cost V 4 bases and J 0 bases, with 14 bases left between them. This CDR3 spans 16 amino acids. The CDR3 DNA is TGCGCCAGCAGCCCCACGACAGGACCCTCTGGAAACACCATATATTTT. Its translation: CASSPTTGPSGNTIYF.

This clonotype appeared a few times. This chain connects TRBV5-5 to TRBJ1-1; a weak D match, TRBD1 (5 bases). The germline V gene has CDR1 SGHKS and CDR2 YYEKEE (reference sequence). The length of the CDR3 is 13 residues. The V gene lost 1 base and the J gene lost 7 bases, with 11 bases spanning the gap. Here the CDR3 DNA reads TGTGCCAGCAGCTTGACCAGGGCTGGTGAAGCTTTCTTT. Translating it yields CASSLTRAGEAFF.

The chain is built from TRBV18 and TRBJ2-7; TRBD1 is a possible D gene (6 bases). The CDR3 spans 14 residues. V lost 3 bases to trimming and J lost 7 bases, with 16 bases between them. CDR1 KGHSH and CDR2 LQKENI come from the germline V gene. The CDR3 here is CASSPPDRTGEQYF. DNA for the CDR3: TGTGCCAGCTCACCGCCTGACAGGACGGGGGAGCAGTACTTC.

V gene TRBV11-2 combines with J gene TRBJ1-1; 7 nucleotides align to TRBD1. Per germline, CDR1 SGHAT and CDR2 FQNNGV. V lost 1 base, J lost 0 bases, and 2 bases stayed unmatched. The CDR3 is 15 amino acids. This CDR3 is CASSLVGQLNTEAFF. Written as DNA, the CDR3 is TGTGCCAGCAGCTTAGTGGGACAGTTGAACACTGAAGCTTTCTTT.

The DNA of the CDR3 is TGCGCCAGCAGCTGGAGGGACGGCACAGATACGCAGTATTTT. Protein sequence: CASSWRDGTDTQYF. The chain uses TRBV5-1 and TRBJ2-3, with a possible D match to TRBD2 (6 bases). The CDR3 is 14 residues long. Trimming removed 3 bases at V and 1 base at J, with 9 bases between. Germline assignment: CDR1 SGHRS and CDR2 YFSETQ.

This sequence joins TRBV5-5 and TRBJ2-1; D may be TRBD2 (6 bases). Per the germline V gene, CDR1 is SGHKS and CDR2 is YYEKEE (reference sequence). This CDR3 spans 17 amino acids. V was pared by 3 bases and J by 9 bases, with 25 bases between. In DNA form, the CDR3 reads TGTGCCAGCAGCTCAATCGCATCGCGGGGACCAGGGTTTGAGCAGTTCTTC. Protein: CASSSIASRGPGFEQFF.